This T cell receptor (beta chain) emerged from a study of T-cell reconstitution after alpha-beta-depleted transplantation in children (dated by TCRdb to 2016 to 2018). Looking at the study overall: The study quantitatively tracked T-cell immune reconstitution after TCRalphabeta/CD19-depleted allogeneic hematopoietic cell transplantation in children using TCR repertoire profiling.

As regards this clonotype: This receptor's antigen is unknown. No much larger clonotype is one base removed from it; base qualities were not supplied.

The method behind the library was PCR. Sequencing was carried out with an Illumina HiSeq 2500. TCR libraries were prepared with molecular barcoding, using unique molecular identifiers to normalize TCRbeta repertoire quantification. Starting from the raw public reads, TCRdb applied fastp trimming at Q25, assembled clones with MiXCR and retained in-frame beta chains. Each entry merges the rows of one CDR3 protein and shows their most common DNA and genes. The sample table contains 500,000 to 750,000 distinct CDR3 sequences; only one count was recorded for approximately 13% of them. Approximately 2.1% of the sample is in the top ten clones. Beyond this particular receptor, the publication reports: In some patients, the high TCRbeta diversity seen at day 60 was put down to recipient T cells and intrathymic progenitors that had survived conditioning. Apparently early alphabetaT-cell count recovery about two months after transplant reportedly relied on only several hundred rapidly expanded clones derived from non-depleted graft cells. Hyperexpanded clone frequencies declined over subsequent months; after one year, T-cell counts and TCRbeta diversity were mostly attributed to newly produced T cells.

This sample's treatment or condition label indicates: allogeneic hematopoietic cell transplantation with graft depleted of TCRalphabeta T cells and CD19 B cells. TCRalphabeta/CD19-depleted allogeneic hematopoietic cell grafts were given to the transplant recipients, all of whom were children. The CDR3 spans 15 residues, from the cysteine through the phenylalanine. The only DNA kept is the CDR3, 45 bases in frame from the first base. From V the trimming removes 5 bases and from J it removes 3 bases, while the gene matches leave 9 bases of the junction unaccounted for. CDR1 and CDR2, looked up from the germline V gene, are MDHEN and SYDVKM.

Source: PBMCs, mostly from graft donor cells, taken 360 days after TCRalphabeta/CD19-depleted stem cell transplant. The V and J segments used are TRBV28 and TRBJ2-7; TRBD2 agrees with 8 junctional bases. The TCR comes from a male patient younger than 18 who had a stem cell transplant for acute myeloid leukemia, so the T cells may come from the graft donor. At the DNA level, the sequence is TGTGCCAGCAGTAAATACTCCGGGACTAGCTACGAGCAGTACTTC. It translates to CASSKYSGTSYEQYF.